This T cell receptor (beta chain) was observed in a study of OX40 agonist ivuxolimab in advanced cancers. In the study overall: Ivuxolimab was a fully human IgG2 agonistic monoclonal antibody targeting the costimulatory receptor OX40 (CD134). Intravenous ivuxolimab was administered to patients every 2 weeks at six dose levels: 0.01, 0.1, 0.3, 1.5, 3 and 10 mg/kg. Of the roughly 51 patients in dose escalation, some 19 had hepatocellular carcinoma, about 15 had melanoma, 9 had renal cell carcinoma and 9 had head and neck cancer. In the dose-escalation cohort, over 65% of patients were male, and the mean age was approximately 60 years, with a range of roughly 23 to 85. Patients were allowed to have had prior anti-PD-1, anti-PD-L1 or anti-CTLA-4 therapy, and around 40% of the dose-escalation patients had previously received checkpoint inhibitors. Partial responses occurred in three dose-escalation patients: two with cutaneous melanoma and one with hepatocellular carcinoma. The point of sequencing TCRbeta in the periphery was to test whether ivuxolimab changed TCR sequence diversity and drove clonal T-cell expansion. The paper describes the monotherapy dose-escalation part (N of about 55 patients) of the phase I trial of ivuxolimab.

For sequencing of the TCRbeta CDR3 region, genomic DNA was extracted from the sorted cells. The immunoSEQ Assay was used to sequence the TCRbeta CDR3 regions. The table comes from immuneACCESS by way of TCRdb, which keeps in-frame sequences with V and J called. Part of the clones is missing from these tables; in studies checked, under half for an unresolved V gene and the rest for unknown reasons. Present in this sample are 35,000 to 50,000 clones, 82% of which were seen just once. The ten largest make up roughly 24% of the sample. Broad study findings and their caveats: Which antigens the clonally expanded peripheral T cells were specific for was not determined. After ivuxolimab, CD8+ T cells had more expanded clones than CD4+ T cells on average. Partial responders in the 0.1-3.0 mg/kg groups had among the lowest normalized peripheral clonal expansion, especially among CD8+ T cells. At doses of 0.1 to 3.0 mg/kg, clonal expansion of both CD4+ and CD8+ blood T cells was observed from baseline to week 6. Low levels of normalized T-cell clonal expansion were also seen in some nonresponding patients.

A note on this clone: The target of this receptor is not known. Base qualities were left out, and no much larger clone turns up one base away.

The trial excluded patients who had a history of autoimmune disease or were on systemic immunosuppression. Peripheral blood for TCR sequencing was drawn from every dose cohort at baseline, at cycle 4 day 1 and at cycle 7 day 1. The samples were taken from a phase I, first-in-human, multicenter, open-label dose-escalation trial of ivuxolimab. Adults with locally advanced or metastatic head and neck squamous cell, hepatocellular, melanoma or renal cell carcinoma were enrolled in the trial. CD4+ and CD8+ T cells were sorted separately from peripheral blood before TCR sequencing. Measured from the cysteine to the phenylalanine, the CDR3 is 16 residues long. This entry keeps only the CDR3 DNA: 48 bases, framed from base 1. Looking up the germline V gene yields CDR1 SGHTA and CDR2 FQGNSA. Unmatched junction bases come to 5, with V trimmed by 2 bases and J by 0 bases.

This specimen consisted of CD4+ or CD8+ T cells sorted from blood, obtained in a trial of the OX40 agonist ivuxolimab. The sequence joins TRBV7-2 to TRBJ1-1, and 8 junction bases match TRBD1. The origin of this receptor is an adult with an advanced solid tumor such as melanoma, head and neck, liver or kidney cancer. The CDR3 corresponds to CASSLRRTGLNTEAFF. The nucleotides read TGTGCCAGCAGCTTACGCCGGACAGGGCTGAACACTGAAGCTTTCTTT.